Listed here are 20 T cell receptor beta chains from one sample, sequenced in a study of OX40 agonist ivuxolimab in advanced cancers. The library was produced with the immunoSEQ multiplex PCR assay. What TCRdb holds here is the immuneACCESS table cut down to in-frame rearrangements. Part of the clones is not present; checked against another copy, under half of the missing clones reflect an unresolved V gene, and the others are unexplained. The sample table contains over 100,000 clones; only one count was recorded for around 87% of them. The ten largest clones take up roughly 0.59% of the sample. The sample in question was CD4+ or CD8+ T cells sorted from blood, obtained in a trial of the OX40 agonist ivuxolimab. The receptors originated from an adult with an advanced solid tumor such as melanoma, head and neck, liver or kidney cancer.

The J gene is TRBJ2-7, the V gene TRBV5-6; D tentatively fits TRBD1 or TRBD2 (5 bases each). V was cut by 2 bases and J by 4 bases, with 13 bases left in between. The CDR3 spans 14 residues. In germline, CDR1 is SGHDT, CDR2 YYEEEE. CDR3 loop: CASSFRGRYYEQYF. The CDR3 DNA reads as TGTGCCAGCAGCTTTCGGGGCAGGTATTACGAGCAGTACTTC.

This chain uses TRBV6-1 with TRBJ2-7; D remains unclear. The CDR3 has 14 residues. Germline loops: CDR1 MNHNS, CDR2 SASEGT. Trimming took 7 bases from V and 0 from J, leaving 13 bases between them. The CDR3 region is CASIRTQSSYEQYF. Written as DNA, the CDR3 is TGTGCCAGCATTAGGACCCAGAGCTCCTACGAGCAGTACTTC.

This chain connects TRBV6-1 to TRBJ2-6; D ambiguous. From germline, CDR1 is MNHNS and CDR2 SASEGT. CDR3 size: 15 residues. V lost 8 bases to trimming and J lost 0 bases, with 11 bases between them. In nucleotides, the CDR3 is TGTGCCAGCGTGGGAAGGAGCTCTGGGGCCAACGTCCTGACTTTC. Amino acid sequence: CASVGRSSGANVLTF.

The V and J genes are TRBV7-2 and TRBJ1-3; D gene ambiguous. Germline loops: CDR1 SGHTA, CDR2 FQGNSA. Deletions cut 6 bases from V and 4 bases from J, with 16 bases between. This CDR3 comprises 15 residues. Here the CDR3 DNA reads TGTGCCAGCAGTCAGAGCCAGGTGCAAGGAAACACCATATATTTT. As protein: CASSQSQVQGNTIYF.

The CDR3 DNA sequence: TGTGCCAGCAGTTCCCCCTCCTCGAACACTGAAGCTTTCTTT. It encodes CASSSPSSNTEAFF. The chain has TRBV28 and TRBJ1-1; D gene uncertain. Deletions cut 4 bases from V and 1 base from J, with 10 bases between. There are 14 residues in the CDR3. Germline V gene data show CDR1 as MDHEN and CDR2 as SYDVKM. The full variable domain, rest sourced from reference TRBV28 and TRBJ1-1, is DVKVTQSSRYLVKRTGEKVFLECVQDMDHENMFWYRQDPGLGLRLIYFSYDVKMKEKGDIPEGYSVSREKKERFSLILESASTNQTSMYLCASSSPSSNTEAFFGQGTRLTVV.

In DNA, the CDR3 is TGTGCCAGCAGTCCCGGGACAGGGGCCAATGAGCAGTTCTTC. Its translation is CASSPGTGANEQFF. The chain couples TRBV6-1 to TRBJ2-1, with TRBD1 matching 10 bases. In germline, CDR1 is MNHNS, CDR2 SASEGT. The V gene end was trimmed by 5 bases and the J gene end by 6 bases; junction bases not matched to a gene: 4. This CDR3 is 14 amino acids long.

This chain connects TRBV11-2 to TRBJ2-1; 9 bases match TRBD2. Germline V gene data show CDR1 as SGHAT and CDR2 as FQNNGV. The CDR3 runs 16 residues. V lost 0 bases, J lost 7 bases, and 7 bases stayed unmatched. The CDR3 loop is CASSLDGVAGANEQFF. CDR3 nucleotides: TGTGCCAGCAGCTTAGATGGGGTAGCGGGGGCTAATGAGCAGTTCTTC. The full variable domain, with the rest looked up from reference TRBV11-2 and TRBJ2-1, is EAGVAQSPRYKIIEKRQSVAFWCNPISGHATLYWYQQILGQGPKLLIQFQNNGVVDDSQLPKDRFSAERLKGVDSTLKIQPAKLEDSAVYLCASSLDGVAGANEQFFGPGTRLTVL.

This chain joins TRBV19 and TRBJ2-3; weak D call: TRBD2 (6 bases). The germline gives CDR1 LNHDA, CDR2 SQIVND (reference sequence). This CDR3 contains 14 residues. Trimming took 6 bases from V and 2 from J, leaving 12 bases between them. The CDR3 sequence: CASRAAGPTDTQYF. CDR3 sequence (DNA): TGTGCCAGTAGAGCGGCGGGGCCCACAGATACGCAGTATTTT.

J is TRBJ1-6 and V is TRBV19; D unclear. CDR3 length: 13 residues. V was clipped by 2 bases and J by 6 bases, with 5 bases between them. From germline, CDR1 is LNHDA and CDR2 SQIVND (reference sequence). The CDR3 loop is CASSISPNSPLHF. The CDR3 DNA reads TGTGCCAGTAGTATATCCCCTAATTCACCCCTCCACTTT.

The gene calls are TRBV7-2 and TRBJ2-2; 9 nucleotides align to TRBD2. Trimming cost V 5 bases and J 5 bases; bases outside gene matches: 9. This CDR3 comprises 16 residues. The V gene's germline CDR1 is SGHTA and CDR2 FQGNSA. The CDR3 reads CASSTYAGGPTGELFF. CDR3 in DNA: TGTGCCAGCAGCACCTACGCGGGGGGGCCAACCGGGGAGCTGTTTTTT.

The chain combines TRBV6-5 with TRBJ1-4; D is uncertain. CDR1 and CDR2 (germline): MNHEY, SVGAGI. CDR3 size: 16 residues. The V and J ends lost 0 bases and 3 bases respectively, with 11 bases between them. In DNA, the CDR3 is TGTGCCAGCAGTTACTCTGGGGTGGGAGCTAATGAAAAACTGTTTTTT. Protein product: CASSYSGVGANEKLFF.

The genes are TRBV25-1 and TRBJ2-1; D is possibly TRBD1 (5 bases). Germline V gives CDR1 MGHDK, CDR2 SYGVNS. The length of the CDR3 is 15 residues. V was pared by 3 bases and J by 2 bases, with 11 bases between. CDR3 sequence reads: CASSDSGWTYNEQFF. CDR3 sequence (DNA): TGTGCCAGCAGTGATTCAGGGTGGACCTACAATGAGCAGTTCTTC.

With regard to this clone: At one boundary the junction diverges from the germline segment, which might be a read error. This chain uses TRBV11-1 with TRBJ2-1, with TRBD2 matching 7 bases. The CDR3 is 13 residues long. Per germline, CDR1 SGHAT and CDR2 FQDESV (reference sequence). The CDR3 nucleotides read TGTGCCAGCAGCTTATTATGGGCGGGGGAGCCGTTCTTC. Translation: CASSLLWAGEPFF.

The chain employs TRBV11-2 and TRBJ2-5; 7 nucleotides line up with TRBD1. This CDR3 spans 14 amino acids. The V gene's germline CDR1 is SGHAT and CDR2 FQNNGV. V lost 5 bases to trimming and J lost 2 bases; unmatched junction nucleotides: 5. The CDR3 nucleotides read TGTGCCAGCAGCCCGGGACAGATTCAAGAGACCCAGTACTTC. It yields the protein CASSPGQIQETQYF.

The chain links TRBV5-1 to TRBJ2-5; D call uncertain. Germline loops: CDR1 SGHRS, CDR2 YFSETQ. The CDR3 contains 12 residues. The V gene lost 4 bases and the J gene lost 2 bases, with 6 bases spanning the gap. The chain's CDR3 is CASSTDQETQYF. CDR3 sequence (DNA): TGCGCCAGCAGCACAGATCAAGAGACCCAGTACTTC.

This chain joins TRBV28 and TRBJ1-2, with D perhaps matching TRBD1 (5 bases). Trimming pared 6 bases from V and 7 bases from J, leaving 21 bases between. Germline CDR1 reads MDHEN; CDR2 reads SYDVKM. The CDR3 spans 15 residues. CDR3 sequence: CASRRLGGEGGGYTF. CDR3 DNA: TGTGCCAGCAGGCGCTTGGGGGGGGAAGGAGGTGGCTACACCTTC.

This clone came up once. CDR3 nucleotides: TGTGCCAGCCGGACAGGGACGAACACCGGGGAGCTGTTTTTT. Translation: CASRTGTNTGELFF. The chain carries TRBV6-1 and TRBJ2-2, with TRBD1 identical over 8 bases. V lost 8 bases and J lost 0; bases outside the gene matches: 2. Germline-derived CDR1 and CDR2 are MNHNS and SASEGT. The CDR3 length is 14 residues.

The chain joins TRBV28 to TRBJ1-2; D might be TRBD1 (6 bases). The length of the CDR3 is 13 residues. Germline V gene lookup returns CDR1 MDHEN and CDR2 SYDVKM. Deletions cut 3 bases from V and 6 bases from J, with 11 bases between. The CDR3 is CASSLRSGDGYTF. The CDR3 DNA is TGTGCCAGCAGTTTGAGGTCAGGGGATGGCTACACCTTC.

The gene calls are TRBV7-2 and TRBJ1-5, with D unclear. V was shortened by 3 bases and J by 0 bases, with 6 bases between the two germline ends. Germline CDR1 SGHTA, CDR2 FQGNSA. The CDR3 sequence is 14 residues long. CDR3 protein: CASSFQNSNQPQHF. The CDR3 DNA reads as TGTGCCAGCAGCTTCCAAAATAGCAATCAGCCCCAGCATTTT.

The J gene is TRBJ2-7, the V gene TRBV7-2; a weak D match, TRBD2 (5 bases). The germline V gene encodes CDR1 SGHTA and CDR2 FQGNSA. There are 14 residues in the CDR3. Between the trimmed V and J ends, which lost 5 bases and 0 bases, there was a span of 11 bases. The chain's CDR3 is CASSPWRSSYEQYF. CDR3 sequence (DNA): TGTGCCAGCAGCCCATGGAGGAGCTCCTACGAGCAGTACTTC. Based on the CDR3 plus reference TRBV7-2 and TRBJ2-7, the full variable domain is GAGVSQSPSNKVTEKGKDVELRCDPISGHTALYWYRQSLGQGLEFLIYFQGNSAPDKSGLPSDRFSAERTGGSVSTLTIQRTQQEDSAVYLCASSPWRSSYEQYFGPGTRLTVT.